One sample yielded the 32 T cell receptor beta chains listed below, sequenced in a study of blood T cell repertoires in COVID-19. The assay was immunoSEQ multiplex PCR, and TCRdb's table has in-frame clones only and misses some. Of about 24,000 clones in the sample, around 83% were seen once. Input material: peripheral blood. These receptors all stem from a human donor in a cohort sampled during active COVID-19.

The chain carries TRBV28 and TRBJ2-7, with D possibly being TRBD1 (6 bases). The CDR3 loop spans 14 amino acids. V lost 3 bases to trimming and J lost 2 bases, with 11 bases between them. CDR1 is MDHEN and CDR2 is SYDVKM in the germline V gene. CDR3 region: CASSLHRVPYEQYF. The DNA for the CDR3 is TGTGCCAGCAGTTTGCACAGGGTCCCCTACGAGCAGTACTTC.

This chain joins TRBV19 and TRBJ1-5; D remains unclear. Germline CDR1 reads LNHDA; CDR2 reads SQIVND (reference sequence). Trimming removed 3 bases at V and 3 bases at J, with 12 bases between. The length of the CDR3 is 15 residues. In DNA form, the CDR3 reads TGTGCCAGTAGTATTGGTCCCCAGGCCAATCAGCCCCAGCATTTT. Protein sequence: CASSIGPQANQPQHF.

This sequence joins TRBV11-3 and TRBJ1-1; no clear D. Trimming shortened V by 7 bases and J by 5 bases, and 17 bases separated the two germline ends. Germline-derived CDR1 and CDR2 are SGHNT and YENEEA. The CDR3 contains 14 residues. Here the CDR3 reads CASTLGRASTEAFF. CDR3 nucleotide sequence: TGTGCCAGCACCCTCGGGAGGGCGTCGACTGAAGCTTTCTTT. Full variable domain (rest looked up from reference TRBV11-3 and TRBJ1-1): EAGVVQSPRYKIIEKKQPVAFWCNPISGHNTLYWYLQNLGQGPELLIRYENEEAVDDSQLPKDRFSAERLKGVDSTLKIQPAELGDSAVYLCASTLGRASTEAFFGQGTRLTVV.

The V call is TRBV7-2, the J call TRBJ1-1; D might be TRBD1 (6 bases). There are 13 residues in the CDR3. Germline V gives CDR1 SGHTA, CDR2 FQGNSA. V lost 1 base to trimming and J lost 9 bases, with 12 bases between them. The CDR3: CASSLEGVGQAFF. The CDR3 DNA is TGTGCCAGCAGCTTAGAGGGGGTAGGGCAAGCTTTCTTT.

This clone has a handful of counts. This sequence joins TRBV27 and TRBJ2-1; a weak D match, TRBD2 (5 bases). Deletions cut 2 bases from V and 4 bases from J, with 9 bases between. CDR3 length equals 14 residues. Germline V gene sequence: CDR1 MNHEY, CDR2 SMNVEV (reference sequence). The DNA for the CDR3 is TGTGCCAGCAGTTTACGGAGCGGTTACAATGAGCAGTTCTTC. This codes for CASSLRSGYNEQFF.

The V call is TRBV15, the J call TRBJ2-1; 8 bases map to TRBD1. The CDR3 loop spans 17 amino acids. The germline CDR1 and CDR2 sequences are LNHNV and YYDKDF (reference sequence). The V segment lost 5 bases and the J segment 6 bases; nucleotides outside the gene matches: 15. CDR3 nucleotides: TGTGCCACCAGCGACCCAGGGGGCGACTCGACTAGCAATGAGCAGTTCTTC. Residues: CATSDPGGDSTSNEQFF.

This clone was detected once. V gene TRBV5-6 combines with J gene TRBJ2-5; D is possibly TRBD1 (6 bases). Germline CDR1 is SGHDT and CDR2 is YYEEEE. Trimming shortened V by 0 bases and J by 3 bases, and 6 bases separated the two germline ends. This CDR3 is built from 13 residues. The CDR3 bases are TGTGCCAGCAGCTTGGACAGGGAAGAGACCCAGTACTTC. It specifies CASSLDREETQYF.

The V gene is TRBV7-2, the J gene TRBJ2-7, with 9 bases lining up with TRBD1. V lost 5 bases, J lost 2 bases, and 4 bases stayed unmatched. This CDR3 spans 14 amino acids. Germline-derived CDR1 and CDR2 are SGHTA and FQGNSA. The CDR3 coding sequence is TGTGCCAGCAGCGTCGGGACAGGGCCCTACGAGCAGTACTTC. Encoded protein: CASSVGTGPYEQYF.

The chain combines TRBV7-9 with TRBJ2-3, with D possibly being TRBD1 (7 bases). The CDR3 sequence is 16 residues long. Germline CDR1 reads SEHNR; CDR2 reads FQNEAQ (reference sequence). The V end lost 3 bases, the J end lost 4 bases, and 17 bases lay between the germline ends. CDR3 nucleotides: TGTGCCAGCAGCTTCCCTCTAGACAGGGACTCAGATACGCAGTATTTT. Translated: CASSFPLDRDSDTQYF.

The V gene is TRBV11-2, the J gene TRBJ2-5; D might be TRBD2 (5 bases). Per germline, CDR1 SGHAT and CDR2 FQNNGV. V dropped 5 bases and J dropped 7 bases, with 14 bases sitting between them. CDR3 length equals 13 residues. The CDR3 DNA reads TGTGCCAGCAGCGCCCCAGTCGGGGTGACCCAGTACTTC. Protein: CASSAPVGVTQYF.

V is TRBV6-2 or TRBV6-3 and J is TRBJ2-1; D may be TRBD2 (7 bases). Germline V lookup: CDR1 MNHEY, CDR2 SVGEGT. The ends were cut back, 6 bases at V and 6 bases at J, with 18 bases in the middle. This CDR3 is built from 15 residues. The CDR3 DNA sequence: TGTGCCAGCAGCCCCTTAGGGCGGGGGCGCAATGAGCAGTTCTTC. As protein: CASSPLGRGRNEQFF.

For the CDR3, the DNA is TGTGCCAGCTCACCACACGGCGGGCAGGAGAACACTGAAGCTTTCTTT. It encodes CASSPHGGQENTEAFF. V and J are TRBV18 and TRBJ1-1; no clear D. The germline V gene has CDR1 KGHSH and CDR2 LQKENI. This CDR3 comprises 16 residues. Trimming stripped 1 base from V and 1 base from J, with 13 bases between.

By its share, this clone is medium-sized. This chain connects TRBV10-2 to TRBJ1-1; D remains ambiguous. The CDR3 contains 13 residues. Germline V gene data show CDR1 as WSHSY and CDR2 as SAAADI. V was trimmed by 3 bases and J by 0 bases, leaving 5 bases between them. The CDR3 sequence is CASSDNMNTEAFF. The CDR3 nucleotides read TGCGCCAGCAGTGATAACATGAACACTGAAGCTTTCTTT.

The chain recombines TRBV7-9 with TRBJ2-3; D gene ambiguous. The germline V gene has CDR1 SEHNR and CDR2 FQNEAQ (reference sequence). V lost 5 bases, J lost 6 bases, and 9 bases lay in between. The CDR3 is 12 amino acids. The CDR3 DNA reads as TGTGCCAGCAGCCCGGGTCGGGATACGCAGTATTTT. It yields the protein CASSPGRDTQYF.

CDR3 sequence: CASSEYRGSYGYTF. The CDR3 nucleotides are TGTGCCAGCAGTGAATATCGGGGATCCTATGGCTACACCTTC. This chain links TRBV25-1 with TRBJ1-2, with unresolved D. With 0 bases removed from V and 4 bases from J, the gap between germline ends came to 9 bases. Germline lookup yields CDR1 MGHDK and CDR2 SYGVNS. The CDR3 sequence is 14 residues long.

In its sample, this clone was seen once. J is TRBJ1-1 and V is TRBV4-3; D gene uncertain. V was clipped by 4 bases and J by 7 bases, with 13 bases between them. Germline assignment: CDR1 LGHNA and CDR2 YSLEER. The CDR3 has 13 amino acids. The CDR3 spells CASSPSGNLEAFF. CDR3 in DNA: TGCGCCAGCAGCCCATCGGGGAACCTTGAAGCTTTCTTT.

This sequence joins TRBV7-2 and TRBJ2-7; 10 bases match TRBD2. Losses at the gene ends were 3 bases for V and 2 bases for J; bases not matched to a gene: 4. From germline, CDR1 is SGHTA and CDR2 FQGNSA. The CDR3 runs to 15 residues. The CDR3 spells CASSFVTSGPYEQYF. In DNA form, the CDR3 reads TGTGCCAGCAGCTTTGTGACTAGCGGGCCCTACGAGCAGTACTTC.

The chain has TRBV5-1 and TRBJ2-3, with 9 bases matching TRBD2. Germline CDR1 SGHRS, CDR2 YFSETQ. The junction had 5 bases not matched to a gene; V was cut back by 0 bases and J by 3 bases. There are 16 residues in the CDR3. The CDR3 loop is CASSLGLAGTTDTQYF. CDR3 coding DNA: TGCGCCAGCAGCTTGGGCCTAGCGGGGACAACAGATACGCAGTATTTT.

V is TRBV4-3 and J is TRBJ2-5; the match to TRBD1 covers 9 bases. The germline gives CDR1 LGHNA, CDR2 YSLEER. The J segment lost 6 bases and the V segment lost 2 bases, leaving 7 bases of the junction unmatched. This CDR3 has 15 amino acids. Here the CDR3 reads CASSQRGQGGQTQYF. The CDR3 region has the DNA TGCGCCAGCAGCCAAAGGGGACAGGGTGGACAGACCCAGTACTTC.

The chain recombines TRBV7-8 with TRBJ2-5; 9 bases fit TRBD2. V gave up 5 bases and J gave up 4 bases; unmatched junction bases: 8. The CDR3 runs to 15 residues. The germline V gene encodes CDR1 SGHVS and CDR2 FQNEAQ. The CDR3 nucleotides are TGTGCCAGCAGCCGAGACGGGACTAGCTCAGAGACCCAGTACTTC. This sequence encodes CASSRDGTSSETQYF.

The CDR3 bases are TGCGCCAGCAGCTTGGGGCAGGGGGCTAGCTCTGGAAACACCATATATTTT. Protein sequence: CASSLGQGASSGNTIYF. V usage is TRBV5-1 and J usage is TRBJ1-3; 8 bases align to TRBD1. The V gene's germline CDR1 is SGHRS and CDR2 YFSETQ. J lost 0 bases, V lost 0 bases, and 5 bases had no gene match. The CDR3 spans 17 residues.

The gene calls are TRBV10-2 and TRBJ2-7; D is uncertain. V lost 0 bases to trimming and J lost 7 bases, with 13 bases between them. This CDR3 is 14 amino acids long. The germline V gene encodes CDR1 WSHSY and CDR2 SAAADI. CDR3 amino acids: CASSESSMGLEQYF. CDR3 nucleotides: TGCGCCAGCAGTGAGTCGAGTATGGGCCTGGAGCAGTACTTC.

V gene TRBV29-1 combines with J gene TRBJ2-1; the match to TRBD2 covers 10 bases. V lost 6 bases and J lost 0; bases outside the gene matches: 5. Germline loops: CDR1 SQVTM, CDR2 ANQGSEA. This CDR3 contains 15 residues. DNA of the CDR3: TGCAGCGTGAGAGCGGGGGGGAGCTCCTACAATGAGCAGTTCTTC. It encodes CSVRAGGSSYNEQFF.

This chain connects TRBV4-1 to TRBJ2-7; TRBD2 might be the D (5 bases). CDR1 and CDR2 from the germline V gene are MGHRA and YSYEKL. CDR3 length equals 15 residues. V lost 1 base and J lost 2, with 12 bases in between. The CDR3 loop is CASSQGGTGTYEQYF. CDR3 bases: TGCGCCAGCAGCCAAGGGGGAACCGGGACCTACGAGCAGTACTTC.

The V call is TRBV6-2 or TRBV6-3, the J call TRBJ2-5; D is ambiguous. The CDR3 is 15 amino acids. V dropped 2 bases and J dropped 3 bases, with 13 bases sitting between them. Germline V gene lookup returns CDR1 MNHEY and CDR2 SVGEGT. CDR3: CASSYTPRAKETQYF. CDR3 coding DNA: TGTGCCAGCAGTTACACCCCCCGAGCTAAAGAGACCCAGTACTTC.

The chain employs TRBV19 and TRBJ1-6; D is undetermined. The CDR3 is 17 amino acids. With 2 bases removed from V and 0 bases from J, the gap between germline ends came to 11 bases. Germline V gene sequence: CDR1 LNHDA, CDR2 SQIVND (reference sequence). The CDR3 is CASSIRTLSSYNSPLHF. The CDR3 bases are TGTGCCAGTAGTATACGGACTCTGAGCTCCTATAATTCACCCCTCCACTTT.

CDR3 region: CAWSVIGREWTQYF. CDR3 bases: TGTGCCTGGAGTGTAATAGGGAGGGAGTGGACCCAGTACTTC. The genes are TRBV30 and TRBJ2-5, with 7 bases aligning to TRBD2. CDR3 size: 14 residues. Unmatched junction bases numbered 8, after V lost 0 bases and J lost 7 bases. From germline, CDR1 is GTSNPN and CDR2 SVGIG (reference sequence).

This clone is judged medium-sized (0.01 to 0.1%). This chain links TRBV28 with TRBJ1-1; 9 bases agree with TRBD1. Trimming took 6 bases from V and 6 from J; bases not matched to a gene: 5. The CDR3 has 13 amino acids. Germline CDR1 is MDHEN and CDR2 is SYDVKM. For the CDR3, the DNA is TGTGCCAGCAGCCGGGACAGGGTCTCTGAAGCTTTCTTT. Encoded protein: CASSRDRVSEAFF. The variable domain in full, completed from reference TRBV28 and TRBJ1-1, reads DVKVTQSSRYLVKRTGEKVFLECVQDMDHENMFWYRQDPGLGLRLIYFSYDVKMKEKGDIPEGYSVSREKKERFSLILESASTNQTSMYLCASSRDRVSEAFFGQGTRLTVV.

The chain links TRBV14 to TRBJ1-2, with 8 bases that match TRBD1. The V gene's germline CDR1 is SGHDN and CDR2 FVKESK. The CDR3 covers 19 residues. The V gene end was trimmed by 0 bases and the J gene end by 3 bases; junction bases not matched to a gene: 15. CDR3 coding DNA: TGTGCCAGCAGCCAAGATAGGGGAGACAGGGGACAAGGTGACTATGGCTACACCTTC. Its translation is CASSQDRGDRGQGDYGYTF.

The chain recombines TRBV2 with TRBJ1-2; possibly TRBD1 for D (6 bases). V lost 2 bases and J 2 bases, leaving 6 bases between the germline ends. The CDR3 has 13 amino acids. Germline-derived CDR1 and CDR2 are SNHLY and FYNNEI. CDR3 nucleotide sequence: TGTGCCAGCAGTGAAACAGGGAACTATGGCTACACCTTC. Translated: CASSETGNYGYTF. Complete variable domain (other parts from reference TRBV2 and TRBJ1-2): EPEVTQTPSHQVTQMGQEVILRCVPISNHLYFYWYRQILGQKVEFLVSFYNNEISEKSEIFDDQFSVERPDGSNFTLKIRSTKLEDSAMYFCASSETGNYGYTFGSGTRLTVV.

This clone is categorized as medium-sized. The CDR3 reads CSVRQNTEAFF. The CDR3, as DNA: TGCAGTGTTCGACAGAACACTGAAGCTTTCTTT. The J gene is TRBJ1-1, the V gene TRBV20-1; no clear D gene. The germline V and J ends were trimmed by 7 bases and 1 base, with 7 bases remaining between them. Germline CDR1 reads DFQATT; CDR2 reads SNEGSKA (reference sequence). This CDR3 region has 11 residues.

This chain joins TRBV5-6 and TRBJ2-7, with TRBD2 matching 12 bases. CDR1 and CDR2 from the germline V gene are SGHDT and YYEEEE. V was pared by 3 bases and J by 3 bases, with 1 base of the junction left unmatched. The CDR3 length is 14 residues. DNA for the CDR3: TGTGCCAGCAGCTGGGGACTAGCGGGCTACGAGCAGTACTTC. It translates to CASSWGLAGYEQYF.